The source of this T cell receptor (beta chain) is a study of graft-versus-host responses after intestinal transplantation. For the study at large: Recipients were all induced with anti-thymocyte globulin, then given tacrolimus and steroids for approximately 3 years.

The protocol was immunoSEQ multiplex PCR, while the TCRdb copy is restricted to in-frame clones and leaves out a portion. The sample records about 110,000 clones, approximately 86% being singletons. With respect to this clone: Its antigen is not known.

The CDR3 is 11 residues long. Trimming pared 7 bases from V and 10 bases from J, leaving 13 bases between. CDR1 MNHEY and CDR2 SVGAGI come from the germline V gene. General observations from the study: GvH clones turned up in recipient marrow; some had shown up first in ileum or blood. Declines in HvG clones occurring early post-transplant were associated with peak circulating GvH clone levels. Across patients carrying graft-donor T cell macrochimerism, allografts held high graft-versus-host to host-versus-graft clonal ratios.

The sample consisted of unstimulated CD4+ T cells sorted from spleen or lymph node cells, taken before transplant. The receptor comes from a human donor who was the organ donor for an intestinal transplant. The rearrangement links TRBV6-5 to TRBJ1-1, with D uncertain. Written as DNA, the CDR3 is TGTGCCAGCAAGACACGAGGGAGAGCTTTCTTT. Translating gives CASKTRGRAFF.